This record covers a single T cell receptor beta chain. What it binds is unknown. This sample was taken from a study of cytotoxic CD8 clonotypes in ibrutinib-treated CLL. Study results and limitations: Baseline clonality was higher than in age-matched healthy donors and moved in step with circulating CD8+ T-cell counts.

Sequencing used immunoSEQ multiplex PCR; TCRdb keeps in-frame clones, though not all of them. Of about 180,000 clones in the sample, about four fifths were seen once. Trimming stripped 4 bases from V and 1 base from J, with 19 bases between. Germline CDR1 MGHRA, CDR2 YSYEKL. The CDR3 is 17 residues long. Sequenced material: PBMCs, taken after 24 months of ibrutinib treatment. This sequence originates from a human donor with chronic lymphocytic leukemia. The chain carries TRBV4-1 and TRBJ1-2, with no clear D. The CDR3 nucleotides read TGCGCCAGCAGCCCGTTGAAGCCCCCCAGTCTTAACTATGGCTACACCTTC. As protein: CASSPLKPPSLNYGYTF.